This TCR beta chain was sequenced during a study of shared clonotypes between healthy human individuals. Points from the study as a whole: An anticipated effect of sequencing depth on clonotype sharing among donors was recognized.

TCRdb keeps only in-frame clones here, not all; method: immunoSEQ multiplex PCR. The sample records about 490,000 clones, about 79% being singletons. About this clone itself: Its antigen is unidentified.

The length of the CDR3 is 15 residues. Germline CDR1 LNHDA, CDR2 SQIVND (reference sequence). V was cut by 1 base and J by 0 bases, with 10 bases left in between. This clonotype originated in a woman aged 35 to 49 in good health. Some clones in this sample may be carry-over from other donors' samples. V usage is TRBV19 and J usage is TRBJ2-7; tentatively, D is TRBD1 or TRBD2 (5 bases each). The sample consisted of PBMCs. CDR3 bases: TGTGCCAGTAGTATAGGACCAGGGAGCTCCTACGAGCAGTACTTC. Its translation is CASSIGPGSSYEQYF.